Listed here are 10 T cell receptor beta chains from one sample, sequenced in a study of T cells in women clearing cervical HPV infection listed by TCRdb under 2018. Library preparation employed the immunoSEQ multiplex PCR assay. The immuneACCESS repertoire file appears here via TCRdb, limited to in-frame rearrangements. These files lack a portion of the clones; in checked studies, under half of the deficit traces to unresolved V genes, and the cause of the others is not known. The table of this sample itemizes over 30,000 clones. The biggest ten clones account for about 5% of the sample. Source material: blood buffy coat. Receptors were obtained from a woman between 18 and 70 years old with a cervical HPV16 infection that either progressed to CIN3+ or cleared (not recorded which).

In regard to this clone: The CDR3 end lies 3 residues beyond the end of the read and is filled in from the germline J gene. This chain joins TRBV20-1 and TRBJ1-2; 9 bases align to TRBD1. The CDR3 is 15 residues long. Germline CDR1 is DFQATT and CDR2 is SNEGSKA (reference sequence). Trimming at V came to 5 bases and at J to 2 bases, leaving 9 bases not matched to a gene. The sequenced CDR3 bases are TGCAGTGCTCCGGGACAGGGAGGGGTAAACTATGGC. Protein: CSAPGQGGVNYG. From start to end, the CDR3 is CSAPGQGGVNYGYTF.

The part of the CDR3 DNA that was read is TGTGCCAGCAGTTTAGTCGGGGGGGCGGGCGAG. This sequence encodes CASSLVGGAGE. The whole CDR3 protein reads CASSLVGGAGEQYF. This sequence joins TRBV12-3 or TRBV12-4 and TRBJ2-7; 8 nucleotides agree with TRBD2. Read data end 3 residues before the CDR3 end; the end is taken from the germline J gene. The CDR3 loop spans 14 amino acids. Trimming removed 1 base from V and 6 bases from J; junction bases left unmatched: 5.

Notes on this clone: The observed sequence ends 3 residues before the CDR3 terminus, with the missing tail filled in from the germline J gene. This chain links TRBV5-4 with TRBJ1-2, with D maybe TRBD1 (5 bases). The germline CDR1 and CDR2 sequences are SGHNT and YYREEE (reference sequence). The CDR3 contains 12 residues. The CDR3 DNA, read in part, is TGTGCCAGCAGCACGGACACGGGAGGC. Its protein is CASSTDTGG. The CDR3 in full is CASSTDTGGYTF.

With regard to this clone: The read ends 3 residues before the CDR3 terminus; that terminus is restored from the germline J gene. The J gene is TRBJ2-7, the V gene TRBV15, with D maybe TRBD1 (6 bases). The germline CDR1 and CDR2 sequences are LNHNV and YYDKDF (reference sequence). V was trimmed by 1 base and J by 3 bases, leaving 13 bases between them. This CDR3 comprises 15 residues. The DNA read from the CDR3 is TGTGCCACCAGCAGAGGCCGGGACACCCGCTACGAG. It codes for CATSRGRDTRYE. The entire CDR3 sequence reads CATSRGRDTRYEQYF.

On this clone itself: The read ends 3 residues early relative to the CDR3; the germline J gene fills the gap. V gene TRBV19 combines with J gene TRBJ2-1; 9 nucleotides match TRBD1. This CDR3 spans 15 amino acids. V was clipped by 3 bases and J by 4 bases; unmatched bases: 4. CDR1 and CDR2 from the germline V gene are LNHDA and SQIVND (reference sequence). The DNA read from the CDR3 is TGTGCCAGTAGTATTGCGGGACAGGGTTACAATGAG. This translates into CASSIAGQGYNE. The whole CDR3 sequence reads CASSIAGQGYNEQFF.

Comments on this clone: The read comes to an end 3 residues before the CDR3 does, leaving the germline J gene to fill in the end. V gene TRBV19 combines with J gene TRBJ2-6; 7 nucleotides agree with TRBD1. In germline, CDR1 is LNHDA, CDR2 SQIVND (reference sequence). The CDR3 totals 16 residues. The V segment lost 7 bases and the J segment 1 base; nucleotides outside the gene matches: 7. CDR3 residues: CASTTGVRSGANVLTF. The sequenced part of the CDR3 DNA is TGTGCCAGTACTACAGGGGTCCGTTCTGGGGCCAACGTC.

As concerns this clone: Coverage ceases 3 residues before the CDR3 finishes, and the germline J gene fills in the end. The chain combines TRBV7-8 with TRBJ2-5; TRBD1 might be the D (7 bases). The CDR3 loop spans 16 amino acids. Germline CDR1 and CDR2: SGHVS and FQNEAQ. Trimming shortened V by 0 bases and J by 1 base, and 12 bases separated the two germline ends. CDR3 amino acids: CASSLAGGQFQETQYF. CDR3 DNA (partial): TGTGCCAGCAGCTTAGCGGGGGGACAGTTCCAAGAGACC.

With regard to this clone: Coverage ceases 3 residues before the CDR3 finishes, and the germline J gene fills in the end. The V call is TRBV10-3, the J call TRBJ2-1; D might be TRBD2 (5 bases). Trimming shortened V by 4 bases and J by 4 bases, and 11 bases separated the two germline ends. This CDR3 region has 14 residues. CDR1 ENHRY and CDR2 SYGVKD come from the germline V gene. The CDR3 is CAISAGLSYNEQFF. The CDR3 DNA, read in part, is TGTGCCATCAGTGCAGGACTGTCATACAATGAG.

With respect to this clone: The CDR3 end lies 3 residues beyond the end of the read and is filled in from the germline J gene. The rearrangement joins TRBV6-1 to TRBJ1-5, with 7 bases lining up with TRBD1. V lost 0 bases and J lost 1; bases outside the gene matches: 0. The CDR3 totals 15 residues. Germline CDR1 reads MNHNS; CDR2 reads SASEGT. The sequenced part of the CDR3 DNA is TGTGCCAGCAGTGAAGCAGGGGGCAGCAATCAGCCC. Protein product: CASSEAGGSNQP. The entire CDR3 sequence reads CASSEAGGSNQPQHF.

Regarding this clone: From the germline J gene comes the end of the CDR3, since the read stops 3 residues before it. The chain uses TRBV7-8 and TRBJ2-2; a weak D match, TRBD1 (6 bases). Trimming took 0 bases from V and 1 from J, leaving 6 bases between them. Germline CDR1 SGHVS, CDR2 FQNEAQ. This CDR3 comprises 15 residues. CDR3 protein: CASSLAQGNTGELFF. CDR3 DNA, as far as it was read: TGTGCCAGCAGCTTAGCACAGGGGAACACCGGGGAG.